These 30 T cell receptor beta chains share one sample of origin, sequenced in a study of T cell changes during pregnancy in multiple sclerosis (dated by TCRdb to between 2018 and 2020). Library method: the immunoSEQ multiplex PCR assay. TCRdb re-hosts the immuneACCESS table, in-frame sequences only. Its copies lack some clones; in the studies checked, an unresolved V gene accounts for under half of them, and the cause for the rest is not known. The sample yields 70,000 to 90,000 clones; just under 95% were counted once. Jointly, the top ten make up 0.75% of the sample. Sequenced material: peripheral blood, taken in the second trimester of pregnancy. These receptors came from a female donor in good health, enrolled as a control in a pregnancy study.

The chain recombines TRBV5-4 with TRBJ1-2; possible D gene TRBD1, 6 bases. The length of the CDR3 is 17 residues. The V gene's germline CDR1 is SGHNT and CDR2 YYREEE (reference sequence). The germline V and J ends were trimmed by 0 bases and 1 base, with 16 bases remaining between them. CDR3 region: CASSLGLDSLLNYGYTF. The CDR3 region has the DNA TGTGCCAGCAGCTTGGGATTGGACAGCCTACTTAACTATGGCTACACCTTC. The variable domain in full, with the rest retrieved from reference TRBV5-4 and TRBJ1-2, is ETGVTQSPTHLIKTRGQQVTLRCSSQSGHNTVSWYQQALGQGPQFIFQYYREEENGRGNFPPRFSGLQFPNYSSELNVNALELDDSALYLCASSLGLDSLLNYGYTFGSGTRLTVV.

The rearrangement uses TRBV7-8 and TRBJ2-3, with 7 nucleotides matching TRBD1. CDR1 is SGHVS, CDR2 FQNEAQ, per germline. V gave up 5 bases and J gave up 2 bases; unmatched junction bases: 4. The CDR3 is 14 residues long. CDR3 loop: CASSKGQSTDTQYF. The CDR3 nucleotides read TGTGCCAGCAGCAAGGGACAGTCCACAGATACGCAGTATTTT.

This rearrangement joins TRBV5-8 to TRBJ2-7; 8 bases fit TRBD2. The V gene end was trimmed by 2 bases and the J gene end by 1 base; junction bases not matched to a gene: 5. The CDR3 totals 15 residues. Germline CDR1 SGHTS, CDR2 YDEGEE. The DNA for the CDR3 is TGTGCCAGCAGCTTAGCGGGAGTCCGATCCTACGAGCAGTACTTC. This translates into CASSLAGVRSYEQYF.

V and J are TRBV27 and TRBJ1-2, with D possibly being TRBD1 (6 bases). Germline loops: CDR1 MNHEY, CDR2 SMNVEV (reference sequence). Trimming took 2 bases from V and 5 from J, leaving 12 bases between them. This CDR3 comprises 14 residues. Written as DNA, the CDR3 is TGTGCCAGCAGTTTAGCGACAGGCTCATATGGCTACACCTTC. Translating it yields CASSLATGSYGYTF.

CDR3 amino acids: CASSLARNRRLSGNTIYF. In nucleotides, the CDR3 is TGTGCCAGCAGCTTAGCGCGAAACCGCAGACTCTCTGGAAACACCATATATTTT. The chain uses TRBV7-2 and TRBJ1-3; D call uncertain. The CDR3 sequence is 18 residues long. The germline V and J ends were trimmed by 0 bases and 0 bases, with 15 bases remaining between them. Germline loops: CDR1 SGHTA, CDR2 FQGNSA.

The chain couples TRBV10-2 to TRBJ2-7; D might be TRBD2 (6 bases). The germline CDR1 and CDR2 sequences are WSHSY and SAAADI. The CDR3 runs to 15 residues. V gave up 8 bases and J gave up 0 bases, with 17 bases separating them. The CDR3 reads CASELWDGSSYEQYF. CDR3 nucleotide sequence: TGCGCCAGCGAGCTCTGGGACGGGAGCTCCTACGAGCAGTACTTC.

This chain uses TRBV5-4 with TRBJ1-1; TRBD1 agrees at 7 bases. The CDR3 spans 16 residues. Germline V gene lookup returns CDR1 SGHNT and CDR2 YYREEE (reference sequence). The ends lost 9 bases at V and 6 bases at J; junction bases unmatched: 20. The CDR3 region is CATARGGASGPAEAFF. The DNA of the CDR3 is TGTGCCACCGCCCGAGGGGGCGCTTCGGGCCCAGCTGAAGCTTTCTTT.

CDR3 protein: CASSVGQLYQETQYF. CDR3 coding DNA: TGTGCCAGTAGTGTCGGACAGCTTTACCAAGAGACCCAGTACTTC. The chain employs TRBV19 and TRBJ2-5; D possibly corresponds to TRBD1 (6 bases). The V gene's germline CDR1 is LNHDA and CDR2 SQIVND (reference sequence). V shed 5 bases and J shed 0 bases, with 13 bases lying between them. The CDR3 runs 15 residues.

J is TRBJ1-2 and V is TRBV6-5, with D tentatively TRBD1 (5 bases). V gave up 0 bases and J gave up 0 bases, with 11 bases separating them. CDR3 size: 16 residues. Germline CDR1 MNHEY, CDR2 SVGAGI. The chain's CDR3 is CASSYSRGATNYGYTF. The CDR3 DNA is TGTGCCAGCAGTTACTCGCGTGGGGCCACTAACTATGGCTACACCTTC.

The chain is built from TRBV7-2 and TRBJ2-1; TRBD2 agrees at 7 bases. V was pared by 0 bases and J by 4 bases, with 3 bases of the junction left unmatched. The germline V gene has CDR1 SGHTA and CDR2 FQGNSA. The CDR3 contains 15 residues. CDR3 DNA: TGTGCCAGCAGCTTAGCGCGGGGGATTTACAATGAGCAGTTCTTC. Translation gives CASSLARGIYNEQFF.

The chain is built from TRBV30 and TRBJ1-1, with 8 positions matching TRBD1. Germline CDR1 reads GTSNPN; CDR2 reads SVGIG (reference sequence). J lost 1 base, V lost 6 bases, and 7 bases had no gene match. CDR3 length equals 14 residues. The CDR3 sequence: CACSGGRSNTEAFF. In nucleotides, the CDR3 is TGTGCCTGTTCAGGGGGCAGGTCGAACACTGAAGCTTTCTTT.

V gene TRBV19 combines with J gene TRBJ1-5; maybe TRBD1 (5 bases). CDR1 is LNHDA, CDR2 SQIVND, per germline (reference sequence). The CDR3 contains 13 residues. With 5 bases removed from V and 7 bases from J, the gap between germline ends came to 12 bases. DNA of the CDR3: TGTGCCAGTAGTCCAGGGCCTAAACAGCCCCAGCATTTT. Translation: CASSPGPKQPQHF.

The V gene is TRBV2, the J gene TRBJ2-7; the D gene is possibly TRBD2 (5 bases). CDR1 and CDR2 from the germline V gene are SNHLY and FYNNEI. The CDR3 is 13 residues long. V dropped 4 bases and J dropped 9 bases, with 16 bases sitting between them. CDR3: CASSVVPDAGQYF. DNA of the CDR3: TGTGCCAGCAGTGTGGTCCCCGACGCGGGGCAGTACTTC.

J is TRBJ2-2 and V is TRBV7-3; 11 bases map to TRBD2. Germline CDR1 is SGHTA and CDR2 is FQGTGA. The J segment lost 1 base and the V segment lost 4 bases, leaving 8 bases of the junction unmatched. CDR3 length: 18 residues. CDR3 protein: CASSSTGTSGLNTGELFF. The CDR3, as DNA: TGTGCCAGCAGCTCAACCGGGACTAGCGGATTGAACACCGGGGAGCTGTTTTTT.

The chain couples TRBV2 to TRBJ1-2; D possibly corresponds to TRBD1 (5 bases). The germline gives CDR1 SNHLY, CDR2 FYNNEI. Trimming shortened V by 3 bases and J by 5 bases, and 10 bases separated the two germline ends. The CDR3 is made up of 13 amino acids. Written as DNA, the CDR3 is TGTGCCAGCAGTGAGGGCAGGGATTATGGCTACACCTTC. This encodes CASSEGRDYGYTF.

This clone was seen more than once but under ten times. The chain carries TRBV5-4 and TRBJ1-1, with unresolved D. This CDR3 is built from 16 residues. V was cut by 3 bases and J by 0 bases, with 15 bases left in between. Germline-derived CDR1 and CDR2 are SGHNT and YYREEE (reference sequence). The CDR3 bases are TGTGCCAGCAGCTCTGAGCTGTTACTCATGAACACTGAAGCTTTCTTT. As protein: CASSSELLLMNTEAFF.

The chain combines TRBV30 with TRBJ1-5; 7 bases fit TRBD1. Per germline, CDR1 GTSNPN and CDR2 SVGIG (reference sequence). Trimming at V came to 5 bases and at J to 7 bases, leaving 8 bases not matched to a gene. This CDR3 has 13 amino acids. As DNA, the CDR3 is TGTGCCTGGTCACAGGGGATCGACCAGCCCCAGCATTTT. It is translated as CAWSQGIDQPQHF. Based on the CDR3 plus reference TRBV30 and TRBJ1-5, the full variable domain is SQTIHQWPATLVQPVGSPLSLECTVEGTSNPNLYWYRQAAGRGLQLLFYSVGIGQISSEVPQNLSASRPQDRQFILSSKKLLLSDSGFYLCAWSQGIDQPQHFGDGTRLSIL.

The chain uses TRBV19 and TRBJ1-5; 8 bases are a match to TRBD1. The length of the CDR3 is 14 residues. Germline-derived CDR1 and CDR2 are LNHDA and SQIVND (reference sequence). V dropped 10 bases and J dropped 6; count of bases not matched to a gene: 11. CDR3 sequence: CATKQGGRFQPQHF. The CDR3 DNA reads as TGTGCCACAAAACAGGGGGGACGGTTTCAGCCCCAGCATTTT.

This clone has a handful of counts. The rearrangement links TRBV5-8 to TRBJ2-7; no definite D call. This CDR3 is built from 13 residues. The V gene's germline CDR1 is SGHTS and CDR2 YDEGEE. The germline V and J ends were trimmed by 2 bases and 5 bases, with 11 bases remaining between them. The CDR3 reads CASSFALLDEQYF. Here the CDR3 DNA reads TGTGCCAGCAGCTTCGCGCTACTCGACGAGCAGTACTTC.

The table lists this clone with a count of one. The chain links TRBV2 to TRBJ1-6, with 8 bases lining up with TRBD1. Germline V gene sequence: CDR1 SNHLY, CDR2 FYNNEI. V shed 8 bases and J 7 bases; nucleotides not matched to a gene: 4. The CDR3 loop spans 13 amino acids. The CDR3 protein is CASARDRNSPLHF. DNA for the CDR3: TGTGCCAGCGCGCGGGACAGGAATTCACCCCTCCACTTT.

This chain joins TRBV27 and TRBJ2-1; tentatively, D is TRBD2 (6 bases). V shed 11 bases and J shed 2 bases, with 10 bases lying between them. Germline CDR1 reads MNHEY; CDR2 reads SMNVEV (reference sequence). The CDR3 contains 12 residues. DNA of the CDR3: TGTGCCGGCGGGGACCCCTACAATGAGCAGTTCTTC. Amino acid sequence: CAGGDPYNEQFF.

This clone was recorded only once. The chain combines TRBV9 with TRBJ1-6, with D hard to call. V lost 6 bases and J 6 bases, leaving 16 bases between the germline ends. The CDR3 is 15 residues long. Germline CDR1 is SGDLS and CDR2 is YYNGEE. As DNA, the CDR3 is TGTGCCAGCACCGAGGGAACGGGCAGTAATTCACCCCTCCACTTT. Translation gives CASTEGTGSNSPLHF.

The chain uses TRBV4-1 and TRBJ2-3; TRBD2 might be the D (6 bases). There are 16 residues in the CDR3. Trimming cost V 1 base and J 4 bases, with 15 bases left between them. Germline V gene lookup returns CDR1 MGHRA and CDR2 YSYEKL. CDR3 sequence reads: CASSQGTSSRADTQYF. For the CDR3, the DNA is TGCGCCAGCAGCCAAGGAACTAGCTCTCGTGCAGATACGCAGTATTTT.

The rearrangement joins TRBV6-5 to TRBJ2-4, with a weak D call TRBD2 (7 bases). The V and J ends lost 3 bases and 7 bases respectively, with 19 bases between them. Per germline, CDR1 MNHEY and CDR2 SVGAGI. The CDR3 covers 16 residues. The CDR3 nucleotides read TGTGCCAGCAGTTATTCGCCCGGGGGGCGCGGTAACATTCAGTACTTC. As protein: CASSYSPGGRGNIQYF.

The CDR3: CASSIMLRGAPSTDTQYF. In DNA, the CDR3 is TGTGCCAGTAGTATAATGTTACGGGGGGCCCCGTCCACAGATACGCAGTATTTT. The V call is TRBV19, the J call TRBJ2-3, with D tentatively TRBD2 (7 bases). Trimming took off 2 bases at V and 2 bases at J, with 20 bases between the two ends. This CDR3 comprises 18 residues. The germline V gene has CDR1 LNHDA and CDR2 SQIVND (reference sequence).

CDR3 coding DNA: TGCGCCAGCAGCTCCAGACTAGCGGGGGTACTCGAGCAGTACTTC. It is translated as CASSSRLAGVLEQYF. The rearrangement joins TRBV4-3 to TRBJ2-7, with TRBD2 identical over 12 bases. The junction had 8 bases not matched to a gene; V was cut back by 5 bases and J by 6 bases. From germline, CDR1 is LGHNA and CDR2 YSLEER. The CDR3 is 15 residues long.

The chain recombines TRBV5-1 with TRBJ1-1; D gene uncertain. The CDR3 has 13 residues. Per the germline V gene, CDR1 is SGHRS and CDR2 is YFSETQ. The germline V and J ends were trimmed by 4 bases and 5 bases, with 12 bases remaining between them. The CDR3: CASSNTADTEAFF. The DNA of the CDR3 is TGCGCCAGCAGCAATACAGCTGATACTGAAGCTTTCTTT.

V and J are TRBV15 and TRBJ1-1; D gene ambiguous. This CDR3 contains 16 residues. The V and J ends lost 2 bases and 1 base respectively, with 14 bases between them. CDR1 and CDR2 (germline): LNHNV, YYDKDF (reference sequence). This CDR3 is CATSRRIGVQNTEAFF. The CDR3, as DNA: TGTGCCACCAGCAGACGAATCGGGGTTCAGAACACTGAAGCTTTCTTT.

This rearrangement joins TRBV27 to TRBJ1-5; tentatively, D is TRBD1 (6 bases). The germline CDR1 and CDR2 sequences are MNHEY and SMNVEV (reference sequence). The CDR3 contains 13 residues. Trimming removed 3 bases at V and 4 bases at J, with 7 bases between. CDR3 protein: CASSFTGNQPQHF. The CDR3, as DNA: TGTGCCAGCAGTTTTACAGGGAATCAGCCCCAGCATTTT.

The CDR3 region has the DNA TGTGCCAGCAGCGTCCGCCGAGGGGGGGCTGGAGATACGCAGTATTTT. Residues: CASSVRRGGAGDTQYF. The rearrangement uses TRBV7-9 and TRBJ2-3; maybe TRBD2 (7 bases). The CDR3 has 16 amino acids. Germline-derived CDR1 and CDR2 are SEHNR and FQNEAQ (reference sequence). The V end was cut by 5 bases, the J end by 5 bases, with 20 bases between.